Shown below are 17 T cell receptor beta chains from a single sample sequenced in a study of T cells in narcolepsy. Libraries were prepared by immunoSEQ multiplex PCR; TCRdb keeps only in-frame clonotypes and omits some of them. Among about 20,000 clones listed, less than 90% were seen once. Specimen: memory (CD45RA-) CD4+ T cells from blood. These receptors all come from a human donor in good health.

CDR3 bases: TGTGCCAGCAGCTTAACACAGGGGGCTGTGGACGAGCAGTACTTC. It is translated as CASSLTQGAVDEQYF. The rearrangement joins TRBV7-2 to TRBJ2-5, with TRBD1 identical over 9 bases. The J call may not be correct, given that the DNA end is closer to TRBJ2-7. The germline CDR1 and CDR2 sequences are SGHTA and FQGNSA. There are 15 residues in the CDR3.

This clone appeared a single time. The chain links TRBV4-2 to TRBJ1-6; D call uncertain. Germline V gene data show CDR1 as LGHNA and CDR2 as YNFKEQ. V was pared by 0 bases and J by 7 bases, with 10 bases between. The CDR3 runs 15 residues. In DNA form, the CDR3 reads TGTGCCAGCAGCCAAGATGTAGGGCTAAATTCACCCCTCCACTTT. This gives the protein CASSQDVGLNSPLHF.

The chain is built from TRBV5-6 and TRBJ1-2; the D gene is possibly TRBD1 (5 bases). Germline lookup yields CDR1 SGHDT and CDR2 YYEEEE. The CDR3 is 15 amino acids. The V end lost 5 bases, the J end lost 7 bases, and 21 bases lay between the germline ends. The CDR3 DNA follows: TGTGCCAGCAGGCTCACCTACCCGGGGCCAGGTGGCTACACCTTC. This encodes CASRLTYPGPGGYTF.

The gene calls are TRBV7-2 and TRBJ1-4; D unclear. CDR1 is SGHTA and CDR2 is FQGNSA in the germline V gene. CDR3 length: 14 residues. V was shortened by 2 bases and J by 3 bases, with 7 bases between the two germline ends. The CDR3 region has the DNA TGTGCCAGCAGCTTAAGGCAGTCTAATGAAAAACTGTTTTTT. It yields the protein CASSLRQSNEKLFF.

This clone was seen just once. CDR3 sequence (DNA): TGTGCCAGCAGGCGGGGGGACGCTGAAGCTTTCTTT. Residues: CASRRGDAEAFF. The chain recombines TRBV6-1 with TRBJ1-1; D may be TRBD1 (5 bases). The V end was cut by 6 bases, the J end by 6 bases, with 11 bases between. The CDR3 is made up of 12 amino acids. The germline CDR1 and CDR2 sequences are MNHNS and SASEGT.

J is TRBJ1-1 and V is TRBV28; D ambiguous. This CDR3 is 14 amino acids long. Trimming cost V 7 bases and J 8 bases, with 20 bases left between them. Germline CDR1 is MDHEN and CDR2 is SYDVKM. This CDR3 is CASTKYGQREEAFF. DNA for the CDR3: TGTGCCAGCACAAAATACGGGCAGCGAGAGGAAGCTTTCTTT.

Written as DNA, the CDR3 is TGTGCCAGCAGTTTGACACTAGCGGGAGGTCCCTGGGAGACCCAGTACTTC. Protein product: CASSLTLAGGPWETQYF. The chain uses TRBV28 and TRBJ2-5, with 12 bases that match TRBD2. Per the germline V gene, CDR1 is MDHEN and CDR2 is SYDVKM. The CDR3 runs to 17 residues. J was trimmed by 5 bases and V by 3 bases; bases with no gene match: 10. The full variable domain, in which reference TRBV28 and TRBJ2-5 provide the parts outside the CDR3, is DVKVTQSSRYLVKRTGEKVFLECVQDMDHENMFWYRQDPGLGLRLIYFSYDVKMKEKGDIPEGYSVSREKKERFSLILESASTNQTSMYLCASSLTLAGGPWETQYFGPGTRLLVL.

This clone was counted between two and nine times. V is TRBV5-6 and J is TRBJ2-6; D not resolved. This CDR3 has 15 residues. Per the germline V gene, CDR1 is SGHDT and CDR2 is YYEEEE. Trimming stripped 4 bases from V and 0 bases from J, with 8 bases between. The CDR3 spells CASSNTVSGANVLTF. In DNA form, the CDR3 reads TGTGCCAGCAGCAACACAGTCTCTGGGGCCAACGTCCTGACTTTC.

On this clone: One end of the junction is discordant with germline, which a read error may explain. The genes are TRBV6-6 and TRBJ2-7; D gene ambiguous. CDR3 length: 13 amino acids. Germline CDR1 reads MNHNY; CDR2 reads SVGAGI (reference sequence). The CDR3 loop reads CASSTDDLGEQCF. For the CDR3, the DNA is TGTGCCAGCTCCACGGACGACCTGGGTGAGCAGTGCTTC.

The DNA of the CDR3 is TGTGCCAGCGGAATTACCGGGACAGGGTTCGGCTACACCTTC. Its translation: CASGITGTGFGYTF. The chain links TRBV9 to TRBJ1-2; 9 nucleotides agree with TRBD1. This CDR3 has 14 residues. The germline V gene encodes CDR1 SGDLS and CDR2 YYNGEE. V was pared by 7 bases and J by 8 bases, with 12 bases of the junction left unmatched.

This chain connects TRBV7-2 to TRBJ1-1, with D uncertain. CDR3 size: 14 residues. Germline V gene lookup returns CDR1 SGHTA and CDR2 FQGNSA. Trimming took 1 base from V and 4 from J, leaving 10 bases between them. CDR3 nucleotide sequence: TGTGCCAGCAGCTTAGTCGCGAAGGGCACTGAAGCTTTCTTT. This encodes CASSLVAKGTEAFF.

The CDR3: CASSPGLGGHKLAKNIQYF. CDR3 DNA: TGTGCCAGCAGCCCCGGGTTGGGCGGGCACAAACTAGCCAAAAACATTCAGTACTTC. The V call is TRBV14, the J call TRBJ2-4, with a weak D call TRBD2 (5 bases). The CDR3 runs 19 residues. The germline CDR1 and CDR2 sequences are SGHDN and FVKESK. V lost 4 bases and J 0 bases, leaving 22 bases between the germline ends.

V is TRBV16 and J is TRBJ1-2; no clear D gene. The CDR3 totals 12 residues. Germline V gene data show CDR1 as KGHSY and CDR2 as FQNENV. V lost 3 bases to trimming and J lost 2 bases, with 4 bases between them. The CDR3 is CASSQDNYGYTF. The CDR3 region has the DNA TGTGCCAGCAGCCAGGACAACTATGGCTACACCTTC.

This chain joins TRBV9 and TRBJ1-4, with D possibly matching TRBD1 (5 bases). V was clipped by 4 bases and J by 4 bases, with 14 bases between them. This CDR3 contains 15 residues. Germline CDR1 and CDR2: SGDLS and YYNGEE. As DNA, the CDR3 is TGTGCCAGCAGCCCTTGGAGGGGCGGTAATGAAAAACTGTTTTTT. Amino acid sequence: CASSPWRGGNEKLFF.

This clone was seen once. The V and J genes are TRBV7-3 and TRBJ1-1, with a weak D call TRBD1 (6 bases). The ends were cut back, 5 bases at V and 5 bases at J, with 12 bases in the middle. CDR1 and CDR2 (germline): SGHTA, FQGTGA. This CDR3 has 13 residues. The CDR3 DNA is TGTGCCAGCAGCCTCCAGGGGTGGACTGAAGCTTTCTTT. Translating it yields CASSLQGWTEAFF.

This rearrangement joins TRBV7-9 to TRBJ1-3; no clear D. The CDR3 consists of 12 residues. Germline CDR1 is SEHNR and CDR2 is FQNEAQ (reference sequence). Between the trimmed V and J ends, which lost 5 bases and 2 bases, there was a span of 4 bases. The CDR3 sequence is CASSPPGNTIYF. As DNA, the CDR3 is TGTGCCAGCAGCCCTCCTGGAAACACCATATATTTT. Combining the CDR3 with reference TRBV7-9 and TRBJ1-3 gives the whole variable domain DTGVSQNPRHKITKRGQNVTFRCDPISEHNRLYWYRQTLGQGPEFLTYFQNEAQLEKSRLLSDRFSAERPKGSFSTLEIQRTEQGDSAMYLCASSPPGNTIYFGEGSWLTVV.

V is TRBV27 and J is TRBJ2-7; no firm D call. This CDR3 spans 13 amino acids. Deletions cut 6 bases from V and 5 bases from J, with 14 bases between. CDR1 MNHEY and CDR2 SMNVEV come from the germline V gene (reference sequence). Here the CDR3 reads CASRRIGNHEQYF. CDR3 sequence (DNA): TGTGCCAGCAGGCGCATAGGTAATCACGAGCAGTACTTC.